The present TCR beta chain was sequenced within a study of chemoradiotherapy in HPV16-positive cancers. Study-wide background: Candidate HPV-specific T-cell clones and common TCR motifs came from functional assays in two HPV16-positive patients.

There are 16 residues in the CDR3. Germline V gene lookup returns CDR1 LGHNA and CDR2 YSLEER. Deletions cut 0 bases from V and 1 base from J, with 9 bases between. Repertoires were sampled repeatedly during chemoradiotherapy. Profiling relied on immunoSEQ multiplex PCR, and the TCRdb table lists in-frame clones only, not all of them. Among roughly 34,000 clones listed, 70% to 90% were seen once. A word on this clone: Its cognate antigen is unknown.

Study conclusions and caveats: The functional HPV-specific definition rests on just two HPV16-positive patients.

The sequencing here drew on blood, taken from a patient who underwent chemoradiotherapy. The rearrangement links TRBV4-3 to TRBJ2-2, with D possibly being TRBD1 (6 bases). The TCR comes from a human donor with HPV-associated anogenital cancer. In DNA, the CDR3 is TGCGCCAGCAGCCAAGAAACAGGGCTGAACACCGGGGAGCTGTTTTTT. It is translated as CASSQETGLNTGELFF.